This TCR beta chain came from a study of response to subunit inactivated influenza vaccine. Study results and limitations: The authors put forward the suggestion that each seasonal influenza vaccination may bring in only a limited number of new T cells.

Via MiXCR, TCRdb re-called the RT-PCR reads, giving one row per CDR3 protein. The data hold fewer than 250,000 distinct CDR3 sequences, with roughly 14% observed a single time. This clonotype was found a few times. Its antigen is as yet unknown. V was clipped by 2 bases and J by 6 bases; unmatched bases: 10. CDR3 length: 16 residues. The clonotype comes from a man in his fifties who received an inactivated influenza vaccine. V usage is TRBV12-3 or TRBV12-4 and J usage is TRBJ1-5; 7 nucleotides agree with TRBD1. The material sequenced was CD8+ T cells sorted from PBMCs, taken more than 4 days after vaccination. The CDR3 protein is CASSLSDRELSQPQHF. Written as DNA, the CDR3 is TGTGCCAGCAGTTTAAGCGACAGGGAGCTCAGTCAGCCCCAGCATTTT.